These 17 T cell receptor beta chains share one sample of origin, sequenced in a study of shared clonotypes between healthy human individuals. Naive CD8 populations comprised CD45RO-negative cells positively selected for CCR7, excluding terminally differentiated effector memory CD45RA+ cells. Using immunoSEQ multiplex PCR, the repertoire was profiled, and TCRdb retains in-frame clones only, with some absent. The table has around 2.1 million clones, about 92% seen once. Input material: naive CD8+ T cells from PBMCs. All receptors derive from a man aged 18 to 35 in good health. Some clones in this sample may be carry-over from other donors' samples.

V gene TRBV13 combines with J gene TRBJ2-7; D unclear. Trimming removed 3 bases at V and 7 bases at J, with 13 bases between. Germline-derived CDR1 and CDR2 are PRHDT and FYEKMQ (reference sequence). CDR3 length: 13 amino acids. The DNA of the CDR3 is TGTGCCAGCAGCTTCCCGGGTATGGCAGAGCAGTACTTC. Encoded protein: CASSFPGMAEQYF.

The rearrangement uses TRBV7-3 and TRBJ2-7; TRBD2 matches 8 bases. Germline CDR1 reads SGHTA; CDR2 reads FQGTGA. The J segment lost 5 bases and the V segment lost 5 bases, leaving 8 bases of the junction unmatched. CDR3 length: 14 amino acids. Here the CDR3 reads CASSLKRESNEQYF. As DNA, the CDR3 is TGTGCCAGCAGCCTTAAGCGGGAGTCCAACGAGCAGTACTTC.

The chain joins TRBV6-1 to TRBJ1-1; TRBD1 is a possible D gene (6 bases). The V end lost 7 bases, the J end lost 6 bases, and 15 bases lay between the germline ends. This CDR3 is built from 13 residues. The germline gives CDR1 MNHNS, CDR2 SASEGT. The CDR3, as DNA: TGTGCCAGCACGGAAAACAGGGAACCTGAAGCTTTCTTT. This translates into CASTENREPEAFF.

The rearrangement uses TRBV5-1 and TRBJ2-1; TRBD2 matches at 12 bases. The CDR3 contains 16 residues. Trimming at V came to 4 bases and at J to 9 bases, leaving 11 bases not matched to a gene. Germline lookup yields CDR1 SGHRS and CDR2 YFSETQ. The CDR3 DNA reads TGCGCCAGCAGCGTGGCCAGACTAGCGGGAGTGGGTGAGCAGTTCTTC. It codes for CASSVARLAGVGEQFF.

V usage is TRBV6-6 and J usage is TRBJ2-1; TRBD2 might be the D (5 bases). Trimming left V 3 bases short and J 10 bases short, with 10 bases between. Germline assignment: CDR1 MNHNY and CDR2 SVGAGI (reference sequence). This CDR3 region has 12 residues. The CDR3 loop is CASSYSGKEQFF. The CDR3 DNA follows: TGTGCCAGCAGTTATTCCGGGAAAGAGCAGTTCTTC.

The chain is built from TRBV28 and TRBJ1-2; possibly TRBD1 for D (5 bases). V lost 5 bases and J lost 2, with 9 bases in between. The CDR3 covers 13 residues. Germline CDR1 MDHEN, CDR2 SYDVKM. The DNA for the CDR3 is TGTGCCAGCAGTCGGGACGGGAACTATGGCTACACCTTC. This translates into CASSRDGNYGYTF.

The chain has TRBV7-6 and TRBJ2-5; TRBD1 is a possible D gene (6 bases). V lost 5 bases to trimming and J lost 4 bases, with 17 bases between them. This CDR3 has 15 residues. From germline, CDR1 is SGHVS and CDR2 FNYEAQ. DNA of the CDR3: TGTGCCAGCAGCCAGTACCAGGGGTTCCGAGAGACCCAGTACTTC. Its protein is CASSQYQGFRETQYF.

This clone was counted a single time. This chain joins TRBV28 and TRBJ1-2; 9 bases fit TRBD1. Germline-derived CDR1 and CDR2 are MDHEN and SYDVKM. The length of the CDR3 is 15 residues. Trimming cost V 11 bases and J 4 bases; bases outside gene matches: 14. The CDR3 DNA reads TGTGCCCGCACGGGGGGGGGACAGGGCCGCTATGGCTACACCTTC. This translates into CARTGGGQGRYGYTF.

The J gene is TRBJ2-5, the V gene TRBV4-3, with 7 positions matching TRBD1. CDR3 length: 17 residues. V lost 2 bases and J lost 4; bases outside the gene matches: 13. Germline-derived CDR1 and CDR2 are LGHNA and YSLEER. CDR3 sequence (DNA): TGCGCCAGCAGCCAAACCTACAGGGGTGTCAGGGGAGAGACCCAGTACTTC. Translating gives CASSQTYRGVRGETQYF.

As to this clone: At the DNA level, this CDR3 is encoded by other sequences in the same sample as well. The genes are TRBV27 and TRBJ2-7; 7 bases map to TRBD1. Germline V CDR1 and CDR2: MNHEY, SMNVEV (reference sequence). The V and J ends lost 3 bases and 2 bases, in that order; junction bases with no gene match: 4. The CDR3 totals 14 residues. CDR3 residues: CASSLVQGTYEQYF. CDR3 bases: TGTGCCAGCAGTTTGGTACAGGGGACCTACGAGCAGTACTTC.

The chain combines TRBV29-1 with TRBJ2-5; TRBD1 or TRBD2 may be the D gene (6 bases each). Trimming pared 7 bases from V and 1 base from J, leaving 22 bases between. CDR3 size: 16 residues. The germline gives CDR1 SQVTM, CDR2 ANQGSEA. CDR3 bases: TGCAGCGCGCCGGACCGAACTAAGGGGGGCCAAGAGACCCAGTACTTC. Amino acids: CSAPDRTKGGQETQYF. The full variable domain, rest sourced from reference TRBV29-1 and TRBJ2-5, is SAVISQKPSRDICQRGTSLTIQCQVDSQVTMMFWYRQQPGQSLTLIATANQGSEATYESGFVIDKFPISRPNLTFSTLTVSNMSPEDSSIYLCSAPDRTKGGQETQYFGPGTRLLVL.

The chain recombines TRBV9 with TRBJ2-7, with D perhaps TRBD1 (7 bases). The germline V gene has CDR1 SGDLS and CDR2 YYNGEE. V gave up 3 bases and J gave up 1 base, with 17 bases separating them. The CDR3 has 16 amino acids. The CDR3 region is CASSESGGTRSYEQYF. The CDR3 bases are TGTGCCAGCAGCGAGTCAGGGGGGACACGGTCCTACGAGCAGTACTTC.

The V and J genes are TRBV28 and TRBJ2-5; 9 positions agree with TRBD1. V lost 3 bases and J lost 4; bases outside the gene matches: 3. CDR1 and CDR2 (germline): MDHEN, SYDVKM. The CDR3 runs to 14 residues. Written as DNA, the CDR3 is TGTGCCAGCAGTTTGGGGACAGGGCTAGAGACCCAGTACTTC. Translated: CASSLGTGLETQYF.

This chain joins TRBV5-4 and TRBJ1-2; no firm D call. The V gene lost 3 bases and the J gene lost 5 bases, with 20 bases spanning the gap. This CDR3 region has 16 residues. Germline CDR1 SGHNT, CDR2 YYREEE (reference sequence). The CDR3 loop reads CASSSFPDSNPYGYTF. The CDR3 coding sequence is TGTGCCAGCAGCTCTTTCCCCGATAGTAACCCTTATGGCTACACCTTC.

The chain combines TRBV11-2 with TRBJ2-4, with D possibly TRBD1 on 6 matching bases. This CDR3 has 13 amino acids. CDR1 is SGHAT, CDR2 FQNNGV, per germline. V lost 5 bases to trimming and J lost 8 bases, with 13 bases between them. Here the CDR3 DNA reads TGTGCCAGCAGCGACCGCAGGGGCGACATTCAGTACTTC. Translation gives CASSDRRGDIQYF.

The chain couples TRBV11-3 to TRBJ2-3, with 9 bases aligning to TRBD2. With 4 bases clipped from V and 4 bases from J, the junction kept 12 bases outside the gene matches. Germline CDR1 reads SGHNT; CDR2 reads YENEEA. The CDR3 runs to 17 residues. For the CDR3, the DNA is TGTGCCAGCAGCTCGGATACTAGCGGGCCCGCACCAGATACGCAGTATTTT. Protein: CASSSDTSGPAPDTQYF.

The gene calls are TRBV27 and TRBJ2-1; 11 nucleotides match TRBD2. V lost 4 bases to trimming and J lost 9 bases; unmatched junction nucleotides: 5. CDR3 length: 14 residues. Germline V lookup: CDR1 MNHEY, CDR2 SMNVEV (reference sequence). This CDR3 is CASSWVSGRGEQFF. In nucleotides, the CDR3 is TGTGCCAGCAGTTGGGTTAGCGGGAGGGGTGAGCAGTTCTTC.